A single sample gave rise to the 11 T cell receptor beta chains below, sequenced in a study of blood T cell repertoires in COVID-19. Using immunoSEQ multiplex PCR, the repertoire was profiled, and TCRdb retains in-frame clones only, with some absent. The sample has 150,000 to 250,000 clones, about 95% seen once. Sequenced material: peripheral blood. Receptors originate from a young man with COVID-19, enrolled during active disease.

The chain links TRBV4-2 to TRBJ1-2; weak D call: TRBD1 (6 bases). From germline, CDR1 is LGHNA and CDR2 YNFKEQ. This CDR3 comprises 16 residues. V was pared by 4 bases and J by 3 bases, with 18 bases between. CDR3 DNA: TGTGCCAGCAGCCTACGGGGGGCAGGGAGGGACTATGGCTACACCTTC. It specifies CASSLRGAGRDYGYTF.

The V call is TRBV7-9, the J call TRBJ1-1; 7 nucleotides align to TRBD1. This CDR3 is built from 16 residues. V gave up 1 base and J gave up 3 bases; unmatched junction bases: 8. Germline loops: CDR1 SEHNR, CDR2 FQNEAQ (reference sequence). The CDR3 sequence is CASSLGTGIGDTEAFF. The DNA for the CDR3 is TGTGCCAGCAGCTTAGGGACAGGTATAGGGGACACTGAAGCTTTCTTT.

V and J are TRBV7-3 and TRBJ2-2; TRBD1 agrees at 10 bases. J was trimmed by 5 bases and V by 10 bases; bases with no gene match: 10. Looked up from germline, CDR1 is SGHTA and CDR2 is FQGTGA. This CDR3 comprises 15 residues. This CDR3 reads CATGFRQGATGELFF. DNA of the CDR3: TGTGCCACCGGGTTCAGACAGGGGGCGACCGGGGAGCTGTTTTTT.

The V call is TRBV12-5, the J call TRBJ1-2, with 7 bases aligning to TRBD1. CDR1 LGHNT and CDR2 FRNRAP come from the germline V gene. The CDR3 runs to 16 residues. Trimming took 0 bases from V and 2 from J; bases not matched to a gene: 6. The CDR3 sequence is CASGLVTGQVNYGYTF. CDR3 nucleotides: TGTGCTAGTGGTTTGGTAACCGGACAGGTCAACTATGGCTACACCTTC. The whole variable domain, filled in from reference TRBV12-5 and TRBJ1-2, reads DARVTQTPRHKVTEMGQEVTMRCQPILGHNTVFWYRQTMMQGLELLAYFRNRAPLDDSGMPKDRFSAEMPDATLATLKIQPSEPRDSAVYFCASGLVTGQVNYGYTFGSGTRLTVV.

The CDR3 spells CASRRGDGFSGNTIYF. DNA of the CDR3: TGTGCCAGCAGAAGAGGCGATGGGTTCTCTGGAAACACCATATATTTT. V usage is TRBV2 and J usage is TRBJ1-3; D is unclear. Trimming stripped 6 bases from V and 0 bases from J, with 15 bases between. The length of the CDR3 is 16 residues. CDR1 and CDR2 (germline): SNHLY, FYNNEI.

This chain connects TRBV3-1 (or the pseudogene TRBV3-2) to TRBJ1-1; TRBD1 matches 7 bases. Losses at the gene ends were 4 bases for V and 4 bases for J; bases not matched to a gene: 9. This CDR3 is 15 amino acids long. Per germline, CDR1 LGHDT and CDR2 YNNKEL (reference sequence). CDR3 coding DNA: TGTGCCAGCAGCCTAAAGAGCGCAGGGGGCACTGAAGCTTTCTTT. Translated: CASSLKSAGGTEAFF.

The DNA of the CDR3 is TGTGCCAGCAGTGAAGCGGCCCCTAATGAAAAACTGTTTTTT. Translating gives CASSEAAPNEKLFF. The chain recombines TRBV6-1 with TRBJ1-4; no firm D call. Germline V gene sequence: CDR1 MNHNS, CDR2 SASEGT. Trimming left V 0 bases short and J 3 bases short, with 5 bases between. The CDR3 contains 14 residues.

The V and J genes are TRBV7-3 and TRBJ2-7; 10 bases fit TRBD1. The CDR3 runs to 13 residues. The germline gives CDR1 SGHTA, CDR2 FQGTGA. The junction had 4 bases not matched to a gene; V was cut back by 5 bases and J by 6 bases. The CDR3 region is CASSTTGGGEQYF. The CDR3 DNA sequence: TGTGCCAGCAGCACGACAGGGGGCGGCGAGCAGTACTTC.

This chain links TRBV18 with TRBJ2-7; 11 positions agree with TRBD1. The CDR3 has 16 amino acids. Germline V gene data show CDR1 as KGHSH and CDR2 as LQKENI. V was clipped by 2 bases and J by 2 bases; unmatched bases: 5. CDR3 sequence: CASSPAGQGATYEQYF. The CDR3, as DNA: TGTGCCAGCTCACCAGCCGGACAGGGGGCGACCTACGAGCAGTACTTC.

The chain is built from TRBV19 and TRBJ2-1, with TRBD2 matching over 10 bases. The CDR3 totals 17 residues. The V gene end was trimmed by 1 base and the J gene end by 9 bases; junction bases not matched to a gene: 12. Per germline, CDR1 LNHDA and CDR2 SQIVND (reference sequence). The CDR3 sequence is CASSIVASGGAGVEQFF. The CDR3, as DNA: TGTGCCAGTAGTATAGTAGCCAGCGGGGGGGCTGGGGTTGAGCAGTTCTTC.

The V call is TRBV5-1, the J call TRBJ1-6; 8 positions agree with TRBD1. The germline gives CDR1 SGHRS, CDR2 YFSETQ. The CDR3 covers 15 residues. Trimming removed 2 bases from V and 9 bases from J; junction bases left unmatched: 7. The CDR3 loop reads CASSFRGQVASPLHF. DNA of the CDR3: TGCGCCAGCAGCTTCCGGGGACAGGTCGCTTCACCCCTCCACTTT.